This record covers a single T cell receptor (beta chain). Its target is not known. The data were obtained in a study of cytomegalovirus exposure and HLA in healthy donors. Across the study: Among the approximately 380 donors who were genotyped, about 84% fell in the genetic ancestry cluster that is associated with self-reported Caucasian donors.

Broader study findings: The likely origin of a cluster of highly shared sequence variants was a sequencing artifact.

Trimming removed 7 bases from V and 0 bases from J; junction bases left unmatched: 4. The CDR3 is 14 residues long. Germline CDR1 is MNHEY and CDR2 is SVGAGI. Researchers ran the PCR with 60 Vbeta and 13 Jbeta primers. Per the authors' pipeline: Later, an analysis found around 77 million unique TCR beta chains, and 9.5 million to 12 million of these were shared. Here immunoSEQ multiplex PCR was the method, and the copy in TCRdb shows in-frame clones only, minus some. V and J calls and clone size follow that table, whereas D and trimming were derived from the DNA. The sample contains about 180,000 clones, roughly 85% of which appear only once.

The chain links TRBV6-5 to TRBJ2-7, with TRBD1 identical over 9 bases. The receptor's source is a woman aged 35 to 49 in good health and CMV-seronegative. The sequenced sample consisted of PBMCs. DNA for the CDR3: TGTGCCAGCAAGGGGACAGGGAGCTCCTACGAGCAGTACTTC. The encoded protein is CASKGTGSSYEQYF.